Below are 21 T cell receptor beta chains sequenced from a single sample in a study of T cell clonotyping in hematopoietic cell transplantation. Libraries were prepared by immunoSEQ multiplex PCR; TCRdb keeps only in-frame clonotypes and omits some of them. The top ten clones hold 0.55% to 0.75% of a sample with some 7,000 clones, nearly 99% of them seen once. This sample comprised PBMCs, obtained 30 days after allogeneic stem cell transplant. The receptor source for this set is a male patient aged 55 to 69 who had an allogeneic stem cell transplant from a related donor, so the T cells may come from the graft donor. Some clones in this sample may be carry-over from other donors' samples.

As DNA, the CDR3 is TGCGCCAGCAGCTTGAAAGCCCGGACAGGCGCGAACACCGGGGAGCTGTTTTTT. Amino acids: CASSLKARTGANTGELFF. The chain recombines TRBV5-1 with TRBJ2-2; 7 positions agree with TRBD1. V lost 1 base to trimming and J lost 0 bases; unmatched junction nucleotides: 9. Germline CDR1 is SGHRS and CDR2 is YFSETQ. The length of the CDR3 is 18 residues. The complete variable domain, with remaining parts taken from reference TRBV5-1 and TRBJ2-2, reads KAGVTQTPRYLIKTRGQQVTLSCSPISGHRSVSWYQQTPGQGLQFLFEYFSETQRNKGNFPGRFSGRQFSNSRSEMNVSTLELGDSALYLCASSLKARTGANTGELFFGEGSRLTVL.

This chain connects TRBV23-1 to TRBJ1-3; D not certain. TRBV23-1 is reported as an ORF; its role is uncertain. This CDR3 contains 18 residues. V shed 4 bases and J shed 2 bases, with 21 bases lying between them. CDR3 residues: CASSRARGPSDTGNTIYF. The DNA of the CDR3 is TGCGCCAGCAGTCGCGCACGAGGGCCGTCAGACACTGGAAACACCATATATTTT.

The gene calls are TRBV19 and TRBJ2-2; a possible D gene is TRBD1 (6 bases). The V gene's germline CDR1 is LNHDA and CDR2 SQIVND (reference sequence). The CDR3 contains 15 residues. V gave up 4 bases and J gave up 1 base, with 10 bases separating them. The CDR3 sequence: CASSTEDRNTGELFF. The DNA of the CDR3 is TGTGCCAGTAGTACCGAGGACAGGAACACCGGGGAGCTGTTTTTT.

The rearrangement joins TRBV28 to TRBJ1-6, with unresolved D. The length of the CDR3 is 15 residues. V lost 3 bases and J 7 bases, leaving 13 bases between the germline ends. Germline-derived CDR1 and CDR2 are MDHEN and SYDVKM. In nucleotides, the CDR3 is TGTGCCAGCAGTTTCCCGACACCGAGCAATTCACCCCTCCACTTT. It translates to CASSFPTPSNSPLHF.

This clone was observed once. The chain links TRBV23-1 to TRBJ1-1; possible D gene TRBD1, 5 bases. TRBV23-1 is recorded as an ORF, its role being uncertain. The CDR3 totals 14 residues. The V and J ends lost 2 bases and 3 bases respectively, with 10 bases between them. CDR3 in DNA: TGCGCCAGCAGTCAACCGCCGGGGGACACTGAAGCTTTCTTT. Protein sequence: CASSQPPGDTEAFF.

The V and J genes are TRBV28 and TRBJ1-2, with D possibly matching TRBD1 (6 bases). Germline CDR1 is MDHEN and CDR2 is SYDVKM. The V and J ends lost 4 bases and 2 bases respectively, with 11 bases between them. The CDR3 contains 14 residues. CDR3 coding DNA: TGTGCCAGCAGTTCCCCCGACAGGAACTATGGCTACACCTTC. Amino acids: CASSSPDRNYGYTF.

CDR3 in DNA: TGCGCCAGCAGCCAAGCCTTGGGCAGGTGGTATGGCTACACCTTC. Translating it yields CASSQALGRWYGYTF. The chain links TRBV4-3 to TRBJ1-2, with no clear D. The length of the CDR3 is 15 residues. Trimming removed 1 base at V and 5 bases at J, with 14 bases between. Germline-derived CDR1 and CDR2 are LGHNA and YSLEER.

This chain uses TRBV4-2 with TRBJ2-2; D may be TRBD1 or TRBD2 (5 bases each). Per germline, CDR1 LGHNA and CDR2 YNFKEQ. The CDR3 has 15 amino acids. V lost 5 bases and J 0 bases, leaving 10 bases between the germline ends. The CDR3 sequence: CASSKTGPNTGELFF. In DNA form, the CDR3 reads TGTGCCAGCAGCAAGACGGGGCCGAACACCGGGGAGCTGTTTTTT.

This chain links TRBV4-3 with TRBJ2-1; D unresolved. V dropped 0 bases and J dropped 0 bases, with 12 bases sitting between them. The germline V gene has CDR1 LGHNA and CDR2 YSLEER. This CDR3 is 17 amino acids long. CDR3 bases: TGCGCCAGCAGCCAAGATGACGGGCCCGGCTCCTACAATGAGCAGTTCTTC. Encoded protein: CASSQDDGPGSYNEQFF.

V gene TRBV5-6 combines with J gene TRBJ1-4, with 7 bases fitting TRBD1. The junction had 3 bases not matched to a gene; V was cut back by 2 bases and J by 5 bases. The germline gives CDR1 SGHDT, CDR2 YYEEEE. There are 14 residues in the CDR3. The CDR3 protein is CASSLGGANEKLFF. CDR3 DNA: TGTGCCAGCAGCTTAGGGGGCGCGAATGAAAAACTGTTTTTT.

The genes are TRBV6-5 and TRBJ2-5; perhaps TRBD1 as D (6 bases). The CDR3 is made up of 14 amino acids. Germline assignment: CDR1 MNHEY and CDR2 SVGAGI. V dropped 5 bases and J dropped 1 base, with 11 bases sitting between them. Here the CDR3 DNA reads TGTGCCAGCAGTGCGAGGGGGTTCCAAGAGACCCAGTACTTC. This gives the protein CASSARGFQETQYF.

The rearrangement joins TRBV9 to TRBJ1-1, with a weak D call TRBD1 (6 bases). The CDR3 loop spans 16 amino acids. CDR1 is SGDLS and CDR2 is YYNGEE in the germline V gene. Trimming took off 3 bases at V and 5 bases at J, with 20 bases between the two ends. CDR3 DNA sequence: TGTGCCAGCAGCGCATCTTCCCGGCCCACAGGGACTGAAGCTTTCTTT. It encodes CASSASSRPTGTEAFF.

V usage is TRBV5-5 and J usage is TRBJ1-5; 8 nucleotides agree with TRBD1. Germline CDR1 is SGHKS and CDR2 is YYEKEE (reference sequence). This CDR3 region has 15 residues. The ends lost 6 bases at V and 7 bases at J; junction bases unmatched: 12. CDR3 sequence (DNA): TGTGCCAGCACCCAGACAGGGGAAAAGACGCAGCCCCAGCATTTT. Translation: CASTQTGEKTQPQHF.

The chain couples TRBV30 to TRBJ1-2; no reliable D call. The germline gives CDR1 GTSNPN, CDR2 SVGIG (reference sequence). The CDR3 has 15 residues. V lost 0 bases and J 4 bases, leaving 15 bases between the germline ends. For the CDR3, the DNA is TGTGCCTGGAGTGTAAGTGAAGACTCCCTCTATGGCTACACCTTC. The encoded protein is CAWSVSEDSLYGYTF.

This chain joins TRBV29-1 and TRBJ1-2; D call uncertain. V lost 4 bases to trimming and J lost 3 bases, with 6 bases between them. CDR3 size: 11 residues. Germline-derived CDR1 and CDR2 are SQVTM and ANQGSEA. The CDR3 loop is CSVGGDYGYTF. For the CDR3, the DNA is TGCAGCGTTGGCGGGGACTATGGCTACACCTTC.

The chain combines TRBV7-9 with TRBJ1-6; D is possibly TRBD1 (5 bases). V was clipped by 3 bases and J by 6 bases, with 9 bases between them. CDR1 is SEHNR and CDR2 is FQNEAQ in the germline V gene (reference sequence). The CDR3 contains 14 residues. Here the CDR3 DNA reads TGTGCCAGCAGCTTCGACAGCATTAATTCACCCCTCCACTTT. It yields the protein CASSFDSINSPLHF.

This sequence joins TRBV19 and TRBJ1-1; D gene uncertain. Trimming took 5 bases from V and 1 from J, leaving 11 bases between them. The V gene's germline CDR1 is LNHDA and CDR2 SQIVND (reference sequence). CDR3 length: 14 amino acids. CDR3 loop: CASSLSTKNTEAFF. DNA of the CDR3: TGTGCCAGTAGTCTCTCGACGAAGAACACTGAAGCTTTCTTT.

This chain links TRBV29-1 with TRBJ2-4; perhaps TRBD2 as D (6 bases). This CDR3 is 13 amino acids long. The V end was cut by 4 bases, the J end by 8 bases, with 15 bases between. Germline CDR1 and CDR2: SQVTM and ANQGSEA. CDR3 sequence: CSVVKGTGDIQYF. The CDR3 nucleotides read TGCAGCGTTGTTAAGGGGACGGGGGACATTCAGTACTTC.

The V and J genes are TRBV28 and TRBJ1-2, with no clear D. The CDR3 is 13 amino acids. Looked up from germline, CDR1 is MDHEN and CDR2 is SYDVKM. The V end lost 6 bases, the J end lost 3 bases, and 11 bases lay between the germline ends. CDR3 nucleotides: TGTGCCAGCAGCCACGGGAAATACTATGGCTACACCTTC. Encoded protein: CASSHGKYYGYTF.

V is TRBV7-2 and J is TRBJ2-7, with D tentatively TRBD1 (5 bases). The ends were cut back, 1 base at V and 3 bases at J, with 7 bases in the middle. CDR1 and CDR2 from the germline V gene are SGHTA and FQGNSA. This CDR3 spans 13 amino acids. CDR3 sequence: CASSLETDYEQYF. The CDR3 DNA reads TGTGCCAGCAGCTTAGAGACAGACTACGAGCAGTACTTC.

CDR3 sequence (DNA): TGCGCCAGCAGCCAAGAAGGCAGGGTTTCACCCCTCCACTTT. This encodes CASSQEGRVSPLHF. The chain has TRBV4-3 and TRBJ1-6; weak D call: TRBD1 (5 bases). The CDR3 has 14 residues. V was clipped by 0 bases and J by 9 bases, with 9 bases between them. Germline CDR1 reads LGHNA; CDR2 reads YSLEER.